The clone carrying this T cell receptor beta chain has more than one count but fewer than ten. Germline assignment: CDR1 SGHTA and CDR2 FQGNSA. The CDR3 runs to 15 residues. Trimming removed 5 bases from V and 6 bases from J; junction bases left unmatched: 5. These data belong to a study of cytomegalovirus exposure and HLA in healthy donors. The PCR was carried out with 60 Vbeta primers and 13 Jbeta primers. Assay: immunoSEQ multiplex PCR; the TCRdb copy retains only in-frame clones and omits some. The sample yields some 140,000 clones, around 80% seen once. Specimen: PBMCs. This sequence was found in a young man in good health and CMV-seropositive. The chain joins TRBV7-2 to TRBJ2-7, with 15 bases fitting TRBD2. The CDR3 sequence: CASSRPGLAGGEQYF. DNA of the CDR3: TGTGCCAGCAGCCGCCCGGGACTAGCGGGAGGCGAGCAGTACTTC.